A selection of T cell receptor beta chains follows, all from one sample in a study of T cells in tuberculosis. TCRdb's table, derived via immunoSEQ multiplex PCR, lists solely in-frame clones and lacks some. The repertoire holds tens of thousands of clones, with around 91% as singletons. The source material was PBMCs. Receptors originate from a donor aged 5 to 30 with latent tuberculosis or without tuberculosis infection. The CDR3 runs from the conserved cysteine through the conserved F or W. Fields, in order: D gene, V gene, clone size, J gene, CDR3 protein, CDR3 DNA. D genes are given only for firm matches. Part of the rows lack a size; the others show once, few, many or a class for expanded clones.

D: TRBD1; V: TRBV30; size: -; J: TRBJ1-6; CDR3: CAWSRDRGSSPLHF; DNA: TGTGCCTGGAGTAGGGACAGGGGATCTTCACCCCTCCACTTT
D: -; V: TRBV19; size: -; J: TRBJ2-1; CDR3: CASSIPGLYNEQFF; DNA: TGTGCCAGTAGTATACCCGGACTTTACAATGAGCAGTTCTTC
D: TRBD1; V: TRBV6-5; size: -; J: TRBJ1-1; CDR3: CASRSNRGPEAFF; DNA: TGTGCCAGCAGGTCAAACAGGGGGCCGGAAGCTTTCTTT
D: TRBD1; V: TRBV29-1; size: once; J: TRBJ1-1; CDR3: CSSWGQGNTEAFF; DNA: TGCAGCTCTTGGGGACAGGGGAACACTGAAGCTTTCTTT
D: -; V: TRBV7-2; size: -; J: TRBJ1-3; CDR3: CASSSGTGNTIYF; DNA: TGTGCCAGCAGCTCCGGGACTGGAAACACCATATATTTT
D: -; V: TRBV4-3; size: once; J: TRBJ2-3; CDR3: CASSQSTGDTQYF; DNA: TGCGCCAGCAGCCAGTCTACAGGGGATACGCAGTATTTT
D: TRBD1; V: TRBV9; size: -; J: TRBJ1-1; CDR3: CASSRDSNTEAFF; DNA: TGTGCCAGCAGCCGGGACAGCAACACTGAAGCTTTCTTT
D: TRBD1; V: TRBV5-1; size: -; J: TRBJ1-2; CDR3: CASSPRSGTGGFGYTF; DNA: TGCGCCAGCAGCCCCCGGTCCGGGACAGGGGGCTTTGGCTACACCTTC
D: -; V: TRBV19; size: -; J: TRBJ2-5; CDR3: CASSMVGGHETQYF; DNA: TGTGCCAGTAGTATGGTGGGGGGGCACGAGACCCAGTACTTC
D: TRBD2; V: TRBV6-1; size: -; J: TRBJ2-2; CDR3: CASSDRLAGPPGELFF; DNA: TGTGCCAGCAGTGACCGACTAGCGGGGCCGCCCGGGGAGCTGTTTTTT
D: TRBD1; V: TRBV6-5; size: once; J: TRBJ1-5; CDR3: CASSSSGGRQPQHF; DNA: TGTGCCAGCAGTTCCTCAGGGGGCAGACAGCCCCAGCATTTT
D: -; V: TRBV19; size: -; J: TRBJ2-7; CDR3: CASSPTLDTTYEQYF; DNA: TGTGCCAGTTCGCCAACCCTCGACACGACCTACGAGCAGTACTTC
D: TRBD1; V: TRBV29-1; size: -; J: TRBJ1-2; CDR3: CSVRGQGVYGYTF; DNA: TGCAGCGTTCGGGGACAGGGCGTCTATGGCTACACCTTC
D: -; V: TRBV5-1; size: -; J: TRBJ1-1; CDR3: CASSLEVTENTEAFF; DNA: TGCGCCAGCAGCTTGGAAGTGACAGAGAACACTGAAGCTTTCTTT
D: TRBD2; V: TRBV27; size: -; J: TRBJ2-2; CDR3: CASSTLAGGENTGELFF; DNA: TGTGCCAGCAGTACCCTAGCGGGGGGTGAGAACACCGGGGAGCTGTTTTTT
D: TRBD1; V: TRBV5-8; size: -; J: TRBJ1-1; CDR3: CASSTRSDRGAHFCEAFF; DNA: TGTGCCAGCAGTACTAGATCGGACAGGGGTGCCCACTTTTGTGAAGCTTTCTTT
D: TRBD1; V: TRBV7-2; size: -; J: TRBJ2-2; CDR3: CASSLLGQGSTGELFF; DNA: TGTGCCAGCAGCTTATTGGGACAGGGATCCACCGGGGAGCTGTTTTTT
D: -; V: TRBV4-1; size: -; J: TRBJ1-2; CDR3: CATKGAGANYGYTF; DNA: TGCGCCACAAAAGGGGCAGGGGCCAACTATGGCTACACCTTC
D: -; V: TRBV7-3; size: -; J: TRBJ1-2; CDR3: CASSPRAGEIGYTF; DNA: TGTGCCAGCAGCCCCAGGGCAGGGGAAATTGGCTACACCTTC
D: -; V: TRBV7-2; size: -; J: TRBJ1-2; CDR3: CASSLEEVYYGYTF; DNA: TGTGCCAGCAGCTTAGAAGAGGTTTACTATGGCTACACCTTC
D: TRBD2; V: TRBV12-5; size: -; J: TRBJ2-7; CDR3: CASGLEGWVPSGGYEQYF; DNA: TGTGCTAGTGGTTTGGAAGGGTGGGTTCCGTCGGGGGGATACGAGCAGTACTTC
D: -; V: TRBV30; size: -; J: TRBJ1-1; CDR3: CAWSVGGRYTEAFF; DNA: TGTGCCTGGAGTGTAGGGGGACGGTACACTGAAGCTTTCTTT
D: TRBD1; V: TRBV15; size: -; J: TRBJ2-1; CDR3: CATSRDLGTGNEQFF; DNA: TGTGCCACCAGCAGAGATCTCGGGACAGGGAATGAGCAGTTCTTC
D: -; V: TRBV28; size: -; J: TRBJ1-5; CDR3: CASRPTGQPQHF; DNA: TGTGCCAGCAGGCCGACAGGCCAGCCCCAGCATTTT
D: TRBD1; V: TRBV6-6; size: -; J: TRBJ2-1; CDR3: CASSTDRGPDNEQFF; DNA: TGTGCCAGCAGCACCGACAGGGGGCCAGACAATGAGCAGTTCTTC
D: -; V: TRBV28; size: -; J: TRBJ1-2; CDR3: CASGRETGYTF; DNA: TGTGCCAGCGGGAGGGAAACGGGCTACACCTTC
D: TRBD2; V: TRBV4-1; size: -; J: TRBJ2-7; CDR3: CASSLLSTPGGGQYF; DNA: TGCGCCAGCAGCCTCTTGTCTACCCCCGGCGGGGGGCAGTACTTC
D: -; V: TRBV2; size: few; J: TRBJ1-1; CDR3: CATRQWAHTEAFF; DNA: TGTGCCACCCGACAATGGGCCCACACTGAAGCTTTCTTT
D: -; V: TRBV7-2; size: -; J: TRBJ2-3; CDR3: CASTGSGTDTQYF; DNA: TGTGCCAGCACAGGTAGCGGCACAGATACGCAGTATTTT
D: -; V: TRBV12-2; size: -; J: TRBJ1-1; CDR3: CASRLAEDRELGNTEAFF; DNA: TGTGCAAGTCGCTTAGCGGAGGACAGGGAATTGGGGAACACTGAAGCTTTCTTT
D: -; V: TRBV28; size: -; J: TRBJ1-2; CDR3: CASSLMDRGYGYTF; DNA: TGTGCCAGCAGTTTGATGGACAGAGGCTATGGCTACACCTTC
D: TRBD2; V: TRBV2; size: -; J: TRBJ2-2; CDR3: CASSEALLTSGGEESNTGELFF; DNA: TGTGCCAGCAGTGAAGCACTCTTGACTAGCGGGGGGGAAGAATCGAACACCGGGGAGCTGTTTTTT
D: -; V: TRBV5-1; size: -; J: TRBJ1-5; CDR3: CASSIGYGQPQHF; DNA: TGCGCCAGCAGCATCGGTTATGGTCAGCCCCAGCATTTT
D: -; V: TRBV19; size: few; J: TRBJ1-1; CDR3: CASSVGTQSAEAFF; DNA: TGTGCCAGTAGTGTGGGGACTCAATCCGCTGAAGCTTTCTTT
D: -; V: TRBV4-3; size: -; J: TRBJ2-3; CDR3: CASSQAGGRTSTDTQYF; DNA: TGCGCCAGCAGCCAAGCGGGGGGCAGAACTAGCACAGATACGCAGTATTTT
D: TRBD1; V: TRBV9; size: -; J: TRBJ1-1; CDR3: CASSSGTVTEAFF; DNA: TGTGCCAGCAGCTCAGGGACAGTTACTGAAGCTTTCTTT
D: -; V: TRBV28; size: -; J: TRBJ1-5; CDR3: CASNQGNQPQHF; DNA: TGTGCCAGCAACCAGGGCAATCAGCCCCAGCATTTT
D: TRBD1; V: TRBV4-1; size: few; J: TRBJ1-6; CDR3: CASSQDAGSGGSPLHF; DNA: TGCGCCAGCAGCCAAGACGCCGGGTCAGGGGGTTCACCCCTCCACTTT
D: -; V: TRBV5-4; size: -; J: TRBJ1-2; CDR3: CASSLPGDYGYTF; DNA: TGTGCCAGTAGCTTGCCAGGGGACTATGGCTACACCTTC
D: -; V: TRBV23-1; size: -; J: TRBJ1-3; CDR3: CASSQPCPTVGNTIYF; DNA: TGCGCCAGCAGTCAGCCCTGCCCTACCGTAGGAAACACCATATATTTT
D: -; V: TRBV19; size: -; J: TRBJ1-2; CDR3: CASSMSGDHGYTF; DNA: TGTGCCAGTAGTATGAGCGGGGACCATGGCTACACCTTC
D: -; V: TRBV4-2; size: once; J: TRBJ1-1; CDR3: CASSQDVSTGVSTEAFF; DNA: TGTGCCAGCAGCCAAGACGTCTCGACAGGCGTTAGCACTGAAGCTTTCTTT
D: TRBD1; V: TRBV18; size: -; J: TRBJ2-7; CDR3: CASSPIQGAVYTTSGQYF; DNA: TGTGCCAGCTCACCAATACAGGGGGCCGTTTATACTACGAGCGGGCAGTACTTC
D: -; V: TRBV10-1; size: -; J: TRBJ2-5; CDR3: CASSGGTPTQETQYF; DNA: TGCGCCAGCAGCGGGGGGACACCAACGCAAGAGACCCAGTACTTC
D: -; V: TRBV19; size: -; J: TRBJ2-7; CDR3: CASSFGITSSYEQYF; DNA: TGTGCCAGTAGCTTCGGGATTACCAGCTCCTACGAGCAGTACTTC
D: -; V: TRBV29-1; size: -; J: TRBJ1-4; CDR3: CSALTTGKDEKLFF; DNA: TGCAGCGCCCTGACCACAGGGAAAGATGAAAAACTGTTTTTT
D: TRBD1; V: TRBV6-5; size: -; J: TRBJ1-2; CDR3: CASSYSGLRGFYGYTF; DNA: TGTGCCAGCAGTTACTCAGGTCTCAGGGGGTTCTATGGCTACACCTTC
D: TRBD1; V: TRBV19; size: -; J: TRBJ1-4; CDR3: CASSHKTGTGYEKLFF; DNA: TGTGCCAGTAGTCACAAGACCGGGACAGGGTATGAAAAACTGTTTTTT
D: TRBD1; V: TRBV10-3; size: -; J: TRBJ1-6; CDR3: CAISGTGVVSLHF; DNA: TGTGCCATCAGTGGGACAGGGGTTGTGAGCCTCCACTTT
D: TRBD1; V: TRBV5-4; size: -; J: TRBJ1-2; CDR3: CASSLGQGGYTF; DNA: TGTGCCAGCAGCCTGGGACAGGGTGGCTACACCTTC
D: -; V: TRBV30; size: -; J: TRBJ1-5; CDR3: CAWGQTVGQPQHF; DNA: TGTGCCTGGGGCCAGACAGTGGGCCAGCCCCAGCATTTT
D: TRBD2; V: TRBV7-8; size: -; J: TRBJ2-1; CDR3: CASSSRGGQNNEQFF; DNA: TGTGCCAGCAGCTCGCGGGGGGGCCAAAACAATGAGCAGTTCTTC
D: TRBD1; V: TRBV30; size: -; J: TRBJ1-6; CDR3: CACNRGLSPLHF; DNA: TGTGCCTGCAACAGGGGGTTGTCACCCCTCCACTTT
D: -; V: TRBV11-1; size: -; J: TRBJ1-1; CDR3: CASSFREGTEAFF; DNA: TGTGCCAGCAGCTTCAGGGAAGGCACTGAAGCTTTCTTT
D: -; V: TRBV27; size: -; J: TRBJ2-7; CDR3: CASSKAFGYEQYF; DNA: TGTGCCAGCAGTAAAGCTTTTGGCTACGAGCAGTACTTC
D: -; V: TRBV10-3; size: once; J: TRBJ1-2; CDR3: CAIRQAYYGYTF; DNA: TGTGCCATTAGACAGGCCTACTATGGCTACACCTTC
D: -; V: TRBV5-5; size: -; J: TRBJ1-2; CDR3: CASSPSFLGYTF; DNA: TGTGCCAGCAGCCCCTCTTTTTTGGGCTACACCTTC
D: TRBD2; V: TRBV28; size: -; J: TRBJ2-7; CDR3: CASIKSGGSYEQYF; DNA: TGTGCCAGCATAAAATCGGGGGGATCCTACGAGCAGTACTTC
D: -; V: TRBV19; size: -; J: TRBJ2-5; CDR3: CASSISLQGETQYF; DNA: TGTGCCAGTAGTATCAGTCTCCAGGGAGAGACCCAGTACTTC
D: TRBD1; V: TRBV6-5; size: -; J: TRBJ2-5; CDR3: CASSPRDSQETQYF; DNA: TGTGCCAGCAGTCCAAGGGACAGCCAAGAGACCCAGTACTTC